This T cell receptor beta chain was captured by sequencing in a study of T cell responses to AZD1222 COVID-19 vaccine. As concerns this clone: The antigen is undetermined.

The CDR3 covers 15 residues. The germline gives CDR1 GTSNPN, CDR2 SVGIG (reference sequence). V dropped 1 base and J dropped 9; count of bases not matched to a gene: 8. TCRdb keeps only in-frame clones here, not all; method: immunoSEQ multiplex PCR. The table has over 60,000 clones, around 74% seen once. Study-wide results and caveats: A reported finding is that nearly half of spike-specific TCRs target unmutated variant regions.

This TCR was sampled from an adult in good health. The V and J genes are TRBV30 and TRBJ2-1; 11 positions match TRBD1. This specimen consisted of peripheral blood, obtained on day 0 of MenACWY control vaccination. For the CDR3, the DNA is TGTGCCTGGAGTGCGCCGGACAGGGGGCTAGGTGAGCAGTTCTTC. It specifies CAWSAPDRGLGEQFF. The variable domain in full, completed from reference TRBV30 and TRBJ2-1, reads SQTIHQWPATLVQPVGSPLSLECTVEGTSNPNLYWYRQAAGRGLQLLFYSVGIGQISSEVPQNLSASRPQDRQFILSSKKLLLSDSGFYLCAWSAPDRGLGEQFFGPGTRLTVL.